Sequencing of this T cell receptor beta chain was carried out in a study of T cells after yellow fever vaccination. Study in general: Fractions of low cell number were prepared using SMART-Seq v4 Ultra Low Input.

This clonotype was detected only a few times. Its antigen is as yet unknown. UMIs and a universal primer site were added when TCR cDNA was made by 5'RACE template switching. MiXCR was run by TCRdb on the 5' RACE reads, yielding one entry per CDR3 protein. This table holds around 110,000 distinct CDR3 sequences, 7.5% to 9.5% found once. The CDR3 totals 11 residues. Between the trimmed V and J ends, which lost 6 bases and 7 bases, there was a span of 10 bases. Germline V gives CDR1 LGHNA, CDR2 YSLEER. Overall study findings and caveats: Weaker, the secondary response peaked sooner, at day 5 versus 15. The booster response re-showed most primary clones: around 96% CD4, approximately 90% CD8.

This TCR came from a man between 25 and 39 years old who received the YFV17D yellow fever vaccine. The source material was CD8+ T cells sorted from PBMCs, sampled 45 days after the yellow fever booster vaccination. The chain links TRBV4-3 to TRBJ2-7, with a possible D match to TRBD1 (6 bases). The CDR3 bases are TGCGCCAGCAGACAGGGTGAAGAGCAGTACTTC. It encodes CASRQGEEQYF.